These 14 T cell receptor beta chains came from one sample sequenced in a study of regulatory T cells in long-lasting Graves disease. Construction of the TCR beta libraries employed iRepertoire HTBI primers in conjunction with Arm-PCR of CDR3 regions. Each CDR3 protein is one row after TCRdb ran MiXCR on the multiplex PCR reads. Here the sample spans about 620,000 distinct CDR3 sequences, roughly 15% being singletons. Stated time point: newly diagnosed GD, antithyroid drugs for less than 3 months. Making the TCR library involved RNA that had been extracted from PBMCs. The same specimen was also included in a second study, on T cells in Graves' hyperthyroidism and ophthalmopathy.

The source material was peripheral blood mononuclear cells (PBMCs), sampled at new diagnosis, from a patient treated with antithyroid drugs. These receptors all stem from a woman aged 25 to 39 with Graves disease.

This clonotype was counted at least ten times. V gene TRBV2 combines with J gene TRBJ2-6, with D uncertain. Trimming took 5 bases from V and 4 from J, leaving 3 bases between them. Germline V gives CDR1 SNHLY, CDR2 FYNNEI. The CDR3 is 12 residues long. The DNA for the CDR3 is TGTGCCAGCAGTCTGGGGGCCAACGTCCTGACTTTC. Its translation is CASSLGANVLTF.

This clonotype was observed a handful of times. The chain has TRBV28 and TRBJ2-6; D uncertain. The CDR3 consists of 13 residues. Germline CDR1 is MDHEN and CDR2 is SYDVKM. V was cut by 6 bases and J by 4 bases, with 7 bases left in between. The CDR3 is CASRTPGANVLTF. The CDR3 DNA reads TGTGCCAGCAGGACTCCGGGGGCCAACGTCCTGACTTTC.

In its sample, this clonotype was seen a few times. The chain uses TRBV6-2 or TRBV6-3 and TRBJ2-7; TRBD1 matches 10 bases. The CDR3 is made up of 15 amino acids. CDR1 is MNHEY and CDR2 is SVGEGT in the germline V gene. J gave up 6 bases and V 7 bases, and 12 bases lay outside the gene matches. The CDR3 nucleotides read TGTGCCAGCACCGGCCTAGGGACAGGGGTTGGCGAGCAGTACTTC. Protein sequence: CASTGLGTGVGEQYF.

This clonotype was observed a handful of times. The chain carries TRBV10-2 and TRBJ2-7; D is perhaps TRBD2 (6 bases). Germline CDR1 WSHSY, CDR2 SAAADI. Trimming left V 7 bases short and J 0 bases short, with 13 bases between. The CDR3 totals 14 residues. In nucleotides, the CDR3 is TGCGCCAGCAATAATCTAGCGCTCTCCTACGAGCAGTACTTC. Residues: CASNNLALSYEQYF.

The chain has TRBV28 and TRBJ2-7, with TRBD2 identical over 8 bases. CDR3 size: 15 residues. With V trimmed by 6 bases and J by 0 bases, 7 bases remained unmatched. Germline CDR1 and CDR2: MDHEN and SYDVKM. The CDR3 region is CASRSLADSSYEQYF. The DNA of the CDR3 is TGTGCCAGCAGGTCACTAGCGGACAGCTCCTACGAGCAGTACTTC.

This clonotype was observed a handful of times. This chain links TRBV2 with TRBJ2-5; a weak D match, TRBD2 (6 bases). The CDR3 is made up of 13 amino acids. The germline gives CDR1 SNHLY, CDR2 FYNNEI. Trimming cost V 8 bases and J 2 bases, with 12 bases left between them. The CDR3 spells CASWREQQETQYF. The CDR3 coding sequence is TGTGCCAGCTGGAGGGAGCAGCAAGAGACCCAGTACTTC. The full variable domain, in which reference TRBV2 and TRBJ2-5 provide the parts outside the CDR3, is EPEVTQTPSHQVTQMGQEVILRCVPISNHLYFYWYRQILGQKVEFLVSFYNNEISEKSEIFDDQFSVERPDGSNFTLKIRSTKLEDSAMYFCASWREQQETQYFGPGTRLLVL.

This clonotype was seen repeatedly, ten times or more. V is TRBV28 and J is TRBJ1-2, with 7 bases lining up with TRBD1. CDR1 and CDR2 (germline): MDHEN, SYDVKM. The CDR3 has 15 amino acids. V dropped 8 bases and J dropped 0; count of bases not matched to a gene: 9. CDR3: CASGELGQSNYGYTF. CDR3 nucleotide sequence: TGTGCCAGCGGAGAACTGGGACAGTCTAACTATGGCTACACCTTC.

As DNA, the CDR3 is TGTGCCAGCAGCTTAAGGACTAACGCAGATACGCAGTATTTT. This translates into CASSLRTNADTQYF. The genes are TRBV5-6 and TRBJ2-3; a weak D match, TRBD2 (6 bases). Trimming removed 2 bases from V and 4 bases from J, with 11 bases in between. CDR1 is SGHDT, CDR2 YYEEEE, per germline. The CDR3 is 14 amino acids.

The chain carries TRBV5-1 and TRBJ2-5, with D maybe TRBD2 (6 bases). Trimming stripped 2 bases from V and 5 bases from J, with 16 bases between. Germline values: CDR1 SGHRS, CDR2 YFSETQ. The CDR3 has 15 amino acids. The chain's CDR3 is CASSLRSGEWETQYF. The CDR3, as DNA: TGCGCCAGCAGCTTACGGTCGGGGGAGTGGGAGACCCAGTACTTC.

V is TRBV9 and J is TRBJ2-7; a possible D gene is TRBD1 (5 bases). The CDR3 runs to 15 residues. Germline CDR1 reads SGDLS; CDR2 reads YYNGEE. V was shortened by 2 bases and J by 4 bases, with 16 bases between the two germline ends. The DNA of the CDR3 is TGTGCCAGCAGCGTTGCTCCCCAGGGAAGGTACGAGCAGTACTTC. It specifies CASSVAPQGRYEQYF.

This clonotype was detected only a few times. The genes are TRBV2 and TRBJ2-5, with no clear D. With 6 bases removed from V and 6 bases from J, the gap between germline ends came to 11 bases. Germline V CDR1 and CDR2: SNHLY, FYNNEI. The CDR3 has 12 amino acids. The CDR3 spells CASRSEEQTQYF. The CDR3 DNA reads TGTGCCAGCAGAAGCGAAGAGCAGACCCAGTACTTC.

This clonotype was seen repeatedly, ten times or more. The genes are TRBV12-3 or TRBV12-4 and TRBJ2-7; no clear D gene. Trimming pared 4 bases from V and 2 bases from J, leaving 18 bases between. The CDR3 contains 16 residues. This chain's CDR3 is CASSSRLTAATYEQYF. In DNA form, the CDR3 reads TGTGCCAGCAGTTCAAGACTGACTGCGGCTACCTACGAGCAGTACTTC.

This clonotype was observed many times. The genes are TRBV20-1 and TRBJ1-2; D is unclear. Germline V gene lookup returns CDR1 DFQATT and CDR2 SNEGSKA (reference sequence). Trimming took off 4 bases at V and 9 bases at J, with 18 bases between the two ends. The CDR3 spans 13 residues. The CDR3 is CSAITSVGHRYTF. The CDR3 coding sequence is TGCAGTGCTATTACGAGTGTTGGTCATCGCTACACCTTC.

To note about this clonotype: This could be a read error, since a much larger clone is one nucleotide away. This chain joins TRBV2 and TRBJ1-4; no clear D gene. The CDR3 spans 15 residues. Germline values: CDR1 SNHLY, CDR2 FYNNEI. CDR3 DNA: TGTGCCAGCAGTTTCTTCACCAGGACCAGCGAAAGACTGTTTTTT. Its translation is CASSFFTRTSERLFF.